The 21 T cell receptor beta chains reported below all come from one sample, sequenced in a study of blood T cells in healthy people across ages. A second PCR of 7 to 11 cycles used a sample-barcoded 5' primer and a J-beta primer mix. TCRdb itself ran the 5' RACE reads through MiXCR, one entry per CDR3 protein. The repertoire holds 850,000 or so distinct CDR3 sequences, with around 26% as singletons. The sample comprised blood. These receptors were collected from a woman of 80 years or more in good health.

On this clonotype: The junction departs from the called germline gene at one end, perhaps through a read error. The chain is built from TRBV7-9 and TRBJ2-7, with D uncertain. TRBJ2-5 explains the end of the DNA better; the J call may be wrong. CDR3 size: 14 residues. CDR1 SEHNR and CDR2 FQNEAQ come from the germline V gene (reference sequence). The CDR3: CASNLASSSETQYF. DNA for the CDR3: TGTGCCAGCAACTTAGCTTCGAGCAGCGAGACCCAGTACTTC.

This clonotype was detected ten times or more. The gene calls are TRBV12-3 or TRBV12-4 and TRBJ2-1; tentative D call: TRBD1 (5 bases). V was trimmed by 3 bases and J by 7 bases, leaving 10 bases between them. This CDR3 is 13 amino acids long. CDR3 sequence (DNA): TGTGCCAGCAGTTTCCCGACAGCTAATGAGCAGTTCTTC. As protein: CASSFPTANEQFF.

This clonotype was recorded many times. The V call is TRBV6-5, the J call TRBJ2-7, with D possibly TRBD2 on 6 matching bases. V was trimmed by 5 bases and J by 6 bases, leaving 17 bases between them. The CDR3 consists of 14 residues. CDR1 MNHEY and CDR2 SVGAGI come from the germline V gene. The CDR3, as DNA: TGTGCCAGCAGTAGGGACCCTAGCGCTCTCGAGCAGTACTTC. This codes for CASSRDPSALEQYF.

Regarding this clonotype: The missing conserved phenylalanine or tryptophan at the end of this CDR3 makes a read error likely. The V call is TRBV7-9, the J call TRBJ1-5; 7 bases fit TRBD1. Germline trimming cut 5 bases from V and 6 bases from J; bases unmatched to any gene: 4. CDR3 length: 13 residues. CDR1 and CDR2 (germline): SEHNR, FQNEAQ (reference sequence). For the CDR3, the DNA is TGTGCCAGCAGCCAGGGGGGAGGTCAGCCCCAGCATTGT. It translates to CASSQGGGQPQHC.

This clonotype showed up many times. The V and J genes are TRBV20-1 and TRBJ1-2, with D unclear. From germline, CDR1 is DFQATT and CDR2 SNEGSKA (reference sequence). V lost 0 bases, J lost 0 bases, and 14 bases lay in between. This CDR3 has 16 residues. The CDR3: CSARDKGLPANYGYTF. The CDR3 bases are TGCAGTGCTAGAGATAAAGGTCTCCCAGCTAACTATGGCTACACCTTC.

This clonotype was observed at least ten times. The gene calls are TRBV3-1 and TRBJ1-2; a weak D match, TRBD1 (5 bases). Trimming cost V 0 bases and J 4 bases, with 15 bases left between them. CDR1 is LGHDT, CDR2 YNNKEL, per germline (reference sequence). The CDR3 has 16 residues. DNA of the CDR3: TGTGCCAGCAGCCAAGAGGGGCCCCAGGGCTCCTATGGCTACACCTTC. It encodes CASSQEGPQGSYGYTF.

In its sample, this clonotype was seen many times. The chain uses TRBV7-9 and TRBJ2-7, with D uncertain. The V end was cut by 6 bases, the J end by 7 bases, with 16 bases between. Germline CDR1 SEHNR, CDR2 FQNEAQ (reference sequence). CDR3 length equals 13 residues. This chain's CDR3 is CASSPDGSGEQYF. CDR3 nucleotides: TGTGCCAGCAGTCCGGACGGATCCGGGGAGCAGTACTTC.

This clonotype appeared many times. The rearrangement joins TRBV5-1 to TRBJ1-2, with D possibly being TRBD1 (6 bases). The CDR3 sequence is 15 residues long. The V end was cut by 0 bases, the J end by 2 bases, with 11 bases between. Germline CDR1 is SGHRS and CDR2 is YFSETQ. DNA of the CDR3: TGCGCCAGCAGCTTGGCCACGACAGGCAACTATGGCTACACCTTC. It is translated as CASSLATTGNYGYTF.

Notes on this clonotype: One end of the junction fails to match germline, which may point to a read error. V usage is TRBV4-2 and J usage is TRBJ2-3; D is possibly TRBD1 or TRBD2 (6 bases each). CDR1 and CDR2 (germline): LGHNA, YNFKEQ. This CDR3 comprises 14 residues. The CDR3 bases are TGTGCCAGCAGCCAAGGGGGGGCCACAGGTACGCAGTATTTT. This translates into CASSQGGATGTQYF.

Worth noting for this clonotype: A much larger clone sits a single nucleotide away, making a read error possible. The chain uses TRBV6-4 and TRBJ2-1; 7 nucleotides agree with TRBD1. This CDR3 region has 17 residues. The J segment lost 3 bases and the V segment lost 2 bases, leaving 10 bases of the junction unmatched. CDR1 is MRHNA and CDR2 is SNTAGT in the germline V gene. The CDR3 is CASSDPTTGSVYNEQFF. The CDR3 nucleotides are TGTGCCAGCAGTGACCCTACGACAGGGAGCGTCTACAATGAGCAGTTCTTC.

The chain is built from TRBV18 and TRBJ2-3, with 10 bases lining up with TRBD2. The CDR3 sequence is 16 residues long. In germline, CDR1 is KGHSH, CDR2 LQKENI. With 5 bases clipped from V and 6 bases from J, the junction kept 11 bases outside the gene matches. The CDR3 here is CASSSRTSGAGDTQYF. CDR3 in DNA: TGTGCCAGCTCATCGCGGACTAGCGGAGCCGGGGATACGCAGTATTTT.

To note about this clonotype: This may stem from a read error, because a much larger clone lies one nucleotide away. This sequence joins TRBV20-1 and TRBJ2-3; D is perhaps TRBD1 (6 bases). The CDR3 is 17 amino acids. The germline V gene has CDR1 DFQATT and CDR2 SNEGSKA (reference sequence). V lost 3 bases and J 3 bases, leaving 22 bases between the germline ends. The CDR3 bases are TGCAGTGCTAGCCGCCGGATCAGGGGATCGGGGACAGATACGCAGTATTTT. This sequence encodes CSASRRIRGSGTDTQYF.

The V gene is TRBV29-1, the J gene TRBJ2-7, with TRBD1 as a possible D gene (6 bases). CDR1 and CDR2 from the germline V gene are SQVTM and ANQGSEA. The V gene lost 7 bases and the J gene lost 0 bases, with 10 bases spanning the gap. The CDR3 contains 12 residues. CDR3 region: CSGRTASYEQYF. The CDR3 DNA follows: TGCAGCGGCCGGACAGCCTCCTACGAGCAGTACTTC.

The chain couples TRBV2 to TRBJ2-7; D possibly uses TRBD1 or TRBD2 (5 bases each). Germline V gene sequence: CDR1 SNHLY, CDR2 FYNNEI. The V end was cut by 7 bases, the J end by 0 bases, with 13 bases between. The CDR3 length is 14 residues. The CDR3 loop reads CASTQAGSSYEQYF. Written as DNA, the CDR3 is TGTGCCAGCACCCAGGCAGGGAGCTCCTACGAGCAGTACTTC.

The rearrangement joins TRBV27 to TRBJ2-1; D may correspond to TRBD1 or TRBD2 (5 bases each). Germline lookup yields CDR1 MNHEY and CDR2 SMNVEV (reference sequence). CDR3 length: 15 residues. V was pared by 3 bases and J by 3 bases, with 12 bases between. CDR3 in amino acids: CASSFRDAYYNEQFF. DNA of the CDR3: TGTGCCAGCAGTTTCCGGGACGCTTACTACAATGAGCAGTTCTTC.

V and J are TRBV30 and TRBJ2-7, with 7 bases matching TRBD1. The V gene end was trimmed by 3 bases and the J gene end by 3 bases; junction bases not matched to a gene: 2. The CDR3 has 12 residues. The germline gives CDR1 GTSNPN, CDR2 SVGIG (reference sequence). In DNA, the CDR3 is TGTGCCTGGAGACAGGGGTTCTACGAGCAGTACTTC. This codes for CAWRQGFYEQYF.

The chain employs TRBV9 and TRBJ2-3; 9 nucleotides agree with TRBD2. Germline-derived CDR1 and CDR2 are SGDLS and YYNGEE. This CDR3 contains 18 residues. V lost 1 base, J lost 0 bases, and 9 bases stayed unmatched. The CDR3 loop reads CASSVRGGGAASTDTQYF. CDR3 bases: TGTGCCAGCAGCGTAAGGGGCGGGGGGGCCGCGAGCACAGATACGCAGTATTTT.

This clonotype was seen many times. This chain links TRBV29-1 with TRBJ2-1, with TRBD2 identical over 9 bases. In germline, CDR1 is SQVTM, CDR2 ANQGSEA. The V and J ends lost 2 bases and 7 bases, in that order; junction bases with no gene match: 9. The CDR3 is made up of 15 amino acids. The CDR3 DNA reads TGCAGCGTTGAACGGCGGGGGGGCCGGGGGAATGAGCAGTTCTTC. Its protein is CSVERRGGRGNEQFF.

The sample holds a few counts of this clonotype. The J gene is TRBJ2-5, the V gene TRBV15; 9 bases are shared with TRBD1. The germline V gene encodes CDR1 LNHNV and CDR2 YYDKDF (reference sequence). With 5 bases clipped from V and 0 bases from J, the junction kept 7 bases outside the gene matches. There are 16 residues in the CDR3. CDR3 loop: CATSSGTGTYQETQYF. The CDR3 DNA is TGTGCCACCAGCTCCGGGACAGGGACGTACCAAGAGACCCAGTACTTC.

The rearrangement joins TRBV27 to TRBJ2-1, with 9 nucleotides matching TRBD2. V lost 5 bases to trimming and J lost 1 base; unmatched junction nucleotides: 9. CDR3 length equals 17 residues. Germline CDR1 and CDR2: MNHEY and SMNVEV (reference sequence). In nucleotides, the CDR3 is TGTGCCAGCAGTCTCAGACTAGCGGAGGGTTCCTACAATGAGCAGTTCTTC. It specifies CASSLRLAEGSYNEQFF.

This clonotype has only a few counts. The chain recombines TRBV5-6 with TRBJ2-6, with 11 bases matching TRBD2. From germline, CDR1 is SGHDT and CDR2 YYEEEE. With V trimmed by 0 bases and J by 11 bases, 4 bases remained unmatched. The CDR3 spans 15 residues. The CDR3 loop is CASSLVSGGADVLTF. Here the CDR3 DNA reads TGTGCCAGCAGCTTGGTTAGCGGGGGGGCAGACGTCCTGACTTTC.